Here is one T cell receptor beta chain with its context. Profiling relied on immunoSEQ multiplex PCR, and the TCRdb table lists in-frame clones only, not all of them. The table includes fewer than 400,000 clones, roughly nine tenths detected once. These data belong to a study of Ad26.COV2.S vaccination and SARS-CoV-2 variants. Treatment of the sample: about 20 received Ad26.COV2.S at low or high dose, single or two shots; about 5 received placebo; per-sample allocation not given. The samples date from day 63 after the first vaccine or placebo injection. Sequenced here: peripheral blood, sampled in a trial of Ad26.COV2.S vaccine versus placebo. The receptor comes from a person aged 18-60 years who received the Ad26.COV2.S COVID-19 vaccine or a placebo.

CDR3 region: CASSSSDSQGGEAFF. CDR3 coding DNA: TGTGCCAGCAGTTCCTCGGACAGCCAGGGAGGTGAAGCTTTCTTT. The chain is built from TRBV6-5 and TRBJ1-1; D might be TRBD1 (6 bases). The CDR3 spans 15 residues. Germline-derived CDR1 and CDR2 are MNHEY and SVGAGI. V was trimmed by 4 bases and J by 7 bases, leaving 19 bases between them.